These 22 T cell receptor beta chains were sequenced from one sample in a study of beta chain features in type 1 diabetes (dated by TCRdb to the late 2010s). Broad study findings and their caveats: In all four CD4+ subsets, TCRB CDR3 length was moderately but significantly shorter in type 1 diabetes patients.

What these receptors recognize is not known. The library came from the immunoSEQ multiplex PCR assay. The High Capacity cDNA Reverse Transcription Kit was used to reverse transcribe all of the isolated RNA, meaning that expressed TCRB transcripts were what got sequenced. The immuneACCESS repertoire file appears here via TCRdb, limited to in-frame rearrangements. These files lack a portion of the clones; in checked studies, under half of the deficit traces to unresolved V genes, and the cause of the others is not known. The table for this sample lists more than 300,000 clones; roughly a tenth of them were counted only once. The biggest ten clones account for around 1% of the sample. Specimen: central memory CD4+ T cells from blood. The source is a man aged 25 to 45 with type 1 diabetes.

The J gene is TRBJ1-4, the V gene TRBV5-1; no clear D. The germline V and J ends were trimmed by 0 bases and 7 bases, with 16 bases remaining between them. The CDR3 runs to 16 residues. CDR1 is SGHRS and CDR2 is YFSETQ in the germline V gene. CDR3 DNA sequence: TGCGCCAGCAGCTTGGGTGCGGCGCAGGCTGGTGAAAAACTGTTTTTT. It codes for CASSLGAAQAGEKLFF.

There are a few counts of this clone. This sequence joins TRBV18 and TRBJ1-2; no firm D call. There are 16 residues in the CDR3. Germline values: CDR1 KGHSH, CDR2 LQKENI. Trimming took off 3 bases at V and 0 bases at J, with 14 bases between the two ends. As DNA, the CDR3 is TGTGCCAGCTCACCCAGAGCCGGGGATGCTAACTATGGCTACACCTTC. The encoded protein is CASSPRAGDANYGYTF.

Worth noting for this clone: Given a much more abundant clone one base away, this may be a read error. The sample carries other DNA sequences with the same CDR3. The rearrangement joins TRBV5-1 to TRBJ2-1, with 7 bases that match TRBD2. The CDR3 runs 15 residues. The trim removed 0 bases at V and 2 bases at J, leaving 2 bases unmatched. CDR1 is SGHRS, CDR2 YFSETQ, per germline. The CDR3 DNA is TGCGCCAGCAGCTTGGTGGCGGGGGCCTACAATGAGCAGTTCTTC. The encoded protein is CASSLVAGAYNEQFF. The whole variable domain, remainder taken from reference TRBV5-1 and TRBJ2-1, is KAGVTQTPRYLIKTRGQQVTLSCSPISGHRSVSWYQQTPGQGLQFLFEYFSETQRNKGNFPGRFSGRQFSNSRSEMNVSTLELGDSALYLCASSLVAGAYNEQFFGPGTRLTVL.

This clone was seen more than once but under ten times. The V and J genes are TRBV6-6 and TRBJ2-7; 9 bases agree with TRBD1. This CDR3 is built from 14 residues. The ends lost 4 bases at V and 3 bases at J; junction bases unmatched: 4. The germline V gene encodes CDR1 MNHNY and CDR2 SVGAGI (reference sequence). CDR3 in DNA: TGTGCCAGCAGTTCCCCGGGACAGGGCTACGAGCAGTACTTC. Translating it yields CASSSPGQGYEQYF.

This chain connects TRBV5-6 to TRBJ1-6; D remains unclear. CDR1 and CDR2 from the germline V gene are SGHDT and YYEEEE. Trimming shortened V by 1 base and J by 0 bases, and 5 bases separated the two germline ends. The length of the CDR3 is 15 residues. The chain's CDR3 is CASSLTSSYNSPLHF. The CDR3 DNA reads TGTGCCAGCAGCTTGACGAGCTCCTATAATTCACCCCTCCACTTT.

The J gene is TRBJ1-4, the V gene TRBV28; 9 positions agree with TRBD1. Germline-derived CDR1 and CDR2 are MDHEN and SYDVKM. The CDR3 runs to 14 residues. Trimming took 5 bases from V and 7 from J; bases not matched to a gene: 5. In nucleotides, the CDR3 is TGTGCCAGCAGTATGGGACAGGGACGTGAAAAACTGTTTTTT. It yields the protein CASSMGQGREKLFF.

In this sample, this clone turned up a few times. The V and J genes are TRBV6-5 and TRBJ1-4; a possible D gene is TRBD1 (5 bases). The CDR3 has 15 residues. Germline V gene lookup returns CDR1 MNHEY and CDR2 SVGAGI. V lost 5 bases, J lost 0 bases, and 10 bases lay in between. For the CDR3, the DNA is TGTGCCAGCAGTCGGGACCCCGCAACTAATGAAAAACTGTTTTTT. Protein sequence: CASSRDPATNEKLFF.

The chain carries TRBV12-5 and TRBJ2-3; D remains unclear. Trimming removed 6 bases at V and 5 bases at J, with 6 bases between. Germline values: CDR1 LGHNT, CDR2 FRNRAP. The CDR3 consists of 11 residues. In nucleotides, the CDR3 is TGTGCTAGTGGCCCAGGAGATACGCAGTATTTT. Its protein is CASGPGDTQYF.

The chain links TRBV6-5 to TRBJ2-7, with TRBD1 matching 7 bases. The CDR3 contains 14 residues. Germline V gene lookup returns CDR1 MNHEY and CDR2 SVGAGI. V was pared by 7 bases and J by 5 bases, with 11 bases of the junction left unmatched. The CDR3 reads CASISRNRGHEQYF. CDR3 nucleotides: TGTGCCAGCATCTCCCGGAACAGGGGTCACGAGCAGTACTTC.

This clone was found a few times. This sequence joins TRBV28 and TRBJ1-2; D uncertain. Trimming took 5 bases from V and 4 from J, leaving 8 bases between them. The germline V gene encodes CDR1 MDHEN and CDR2 SYDVKM. The CDR3 runs 12 residues. The CDR3 DNA reads TGTGCCAGCAGTGCCGACCGCTATGGCTACACCTTC. Translated: CASSADRYGYTF.

The table lists this clone with many counts. The chain combines TRBV10-3 with TRBJ2-1; weak D call: TRBD2 (6 bases). Trimming removed 8 bases from V and 0 bases from J, with 14 bases in between. This CDR3 has 15 residues. Per the germline V gene, CDR1 is ENHRY and CDR2 is SYGVKD. The CDR3 DNA is TGTGCCATCGGAGGGGTGCGGAACTCCTACAATGAGCAGTTCTTC. It specifies CAIGGVRNSYNEQFF.

Only a few counts were recorded for this clone. The chain is built from TRBV4-1 and TRBJ2-1, with 8 nucleotides matching TRBD2. V lost 0 bases, J lost 15 bases, and 7 bases stayed unmatched. The CDR3 spans 13 residues. Per germline, CDR1 MGHRA and CDR2 YSYEKL. The CDR3 bases are TGCGCCAGCAGCCAAGATTTCGGGGGGGCCCCGTTCTTC. It specifies CASSQDFGGAPFF.

This clone was counted only a few times. The V and J genes are TRBV7-9 and TRBJ2-3, with 7 bases lining up with TRBD1. V lost 10 bases and J lost 4; bases outside the gene matches: 11. Germline V CDR1 and CDR2: SEHNR, FQNEAQ (reference sequence). This CDR3 spans 14 amino acids. The CDR3 DNA follows: TGTGCCACCCTTCAGCCCCAGGGGGCAGATACGCAGTATTTT. It encodes CATLQPQGADTQYF. Using reference TRBV7-9 and TRBJ2-3 for the parts outside the CDR3, the full variable domain is DTGVSQNPRHKITKRGQNVTFRCDPISEHNRLYWYRQTLGQGPEFLTYFQNEAQLEKSRLLSDRFSAERPKGSFSTLEIQRTEQGDSAMYLCATLQPQGADTQYFGPGTRLTVL.

In this sample, this clone turned up a few times. The CDR3, as DNA: TGTGCCAGCAGCCTAAAGACAGGGCCTACGAACGGGGAGCTGTTTTTT. This translates into CASSLKTGPTNGELFF. This sequence joins TRBV5-4 and TRBJ2-2, with TRBD1 matching over 7 bases. The V gene's germline CDR1 is SGHNT and CDR2 YYREEE (reference sequence). This CDR3 spans 16 amino acids. With V trimmed by 4 bases and J by 7 bases, 13 bases remained unmatched.

In its sample, this clone was seen many times. The rearrangement links TRBV14 to TRBJ1-1; perhaps TRBD1 as D (6 bases). V was cut by 4 bases and J by 4 bases, with 28 bases left in between. The CDR3 is 19 amino acids. Germline CDR1 is SGHDN and CDR2 is FVKESK. The DNA for the CDR3 is TGTGCCAGCAGCCCAACAACTGGTCAGTGGACAGTGAGGAGCACTGAAGCTTTCTTT. Translated, it gives CASSPTTGQWTVRSTEAFF.

This clone was counted only a few times. This sequence joins TRBV6-1 and TRBJ1-1, with unresolved D. Germline values: CDR1 MNHNS, CDR2 SASEGT. The CDR3 consists of 13 residues. Trimming stripped 4 bases from V and 6 bases from J, with 12 bases between. The CDR3 loop reads CASSVGGRAEAFF. DNA for the CDR3: TGTGCCAGCAGTGTAGGCGGTAGGGCTGAAGCTTTCTTT.

A word on this clone: Other DNA sequences within the sample encode an identical CDR3. The CDR3 region has the DNA TGTGCCAGCAGTCCGGGACAGGGGCGGTCACCCCTCCACTTT. As protein: CASSPGQGRSPLHF. The J gene is TRBJ1-6, the V gene TRBV9; 10 positions match TRBD1. There are 14 residues in the CDR3. The junction had 6 bases not matched to a gene; V was cut back by 5 bases and J by 10 bases. Germline loops: CDR1 SGDLS, CDR2 YYNGEE. The full variable domain, completed using reference TRBV9 and TRBJ1-6, is DSGVTQTPKHLITATGQRVTLRCSPRSGDLSVYWYQQSLDQGLQFLIQYYNGEERAKGNILERFSAQQFPDLHSELNLSSLELGDSALYFCASSPGQGRSPLHFGNGTRLTVT.

J is TRBJ2-7 and V is TRBV7-2, with D unclear. V was pared by 0 bases and J by 3 bases, with 12 bases between. Germline assignment: CDR1 SGHTA and CDR2 FQGNSA. The CDR3 is made up of 15 amino acids. Written as DNA, the CDR3 is TGTGCCAGCAGCTTAGCGGTGGGAAGGGACTACGAGCAGTACTTC. As protein: CASSLAVGRDYEQYF.

Only a few counts were recorded for this clone. The rearrangement uses TRBV28 and TRBJ2-2; 10 bases match TRBD1. V lost 5 bases and J lost 5; bases outside the gene matches: 2. The CDR3 runs 14 residues. CDR1 and CDR2 from the germline V gene are MDHEN and SYDVKM. CDR3 residues: CASSPGQGTGELFF. CDR3 DNA sequence: TGTGCCAGCAGTCCGGGACAGGGGACCGGGGAGCTGTTTTTT.

This clone was seen more than once but under ten times. The chain is built from TRBV2 and TRBJ1-4; D is unresolved. From germline, CDR1 is SNHLY and CDR2 FYNNEI. This CDR3 has 14 amino acids. The germline V and J ends were trimmed by 4 bases and 0 bases, with 6 bases remaining between them. For the CDR3, the DNA is TGTGCCAGCAGTGTGGTGACAACTAATGAAAAACTGTTTTTT. It is translated as CASSVVTTNEKLFF.

The chain is built from TRBV29-1 and TRBJ2-1; 15 nucleotides match TRBD2. The length of the CDR3 is 18 residues. Trimming cost V 7 bases and J 0 bases; bases outside gene matches: 10. Germline V CDR1 and CDR2: SQVTM, ANQGSEA. CDR3 sequence: CSAFGLAGGESSYNEQFF. CDR3 nucleotide sequence: TGCAGCGCCTTCGGACTAGCGGGGGGGGAAAGCTCCTACAATGAGCAGTTCTTC.

This chain connects TRBV19 to TRBJ2-5, with D possibly matching TRBD1 (7 bases). Trimming took off 7 bases at V and 5 bases at J, with 17 bases between the two ends. Germline V CDR1 and CDR2: LNHDA, SQIVND (reference sequence). The CDR3 loop spans 14 amino acids. DNA of the CDR3: TGTGCCAGTAAAAGACAGGGAGGTGCGGAGACCCAGTACTTC. It yields the protein CASKRQGGAETQYF.